Shown below are 4 T cell receptor beta chains from a single sample sequenced in a study of T cells of healthy individuals. TCRdb re-derived calls from the 5' RACE reads in MiXCR, one entry per CDR3 protein. The sample holds around 53,000 distinct CDR3 sequences; over 12% are singletons and the top ten take roughly 16%. These receptors were obtained from a human donor in good health.

The V gene is TRBV27, the J gene TRBJ2-7, with D possibly matching TRBD1 (7 bases). This CDR3 is built from 15 residues. V lost 3 bases and J 4 bases, leaving 16 bases between the germline ends. Germline CDR1 is MNHEY and CDR2 is SMNVEV (reference sequence). CDR3 coding DNA: TGTGCCAGCAGTTTTGGAGGGGGCGCCTTATACGAGCAGTACTTC. The encoded protein is CASSFGGGALYEQYF.

The rearrangement links TRBV4-3 to TRBJ1-6; the match to TRBD1 covers 9 bases. Trimming cost V 3 bases and J 9 bases; bases outside gene matches: 6. The CDR3 spans 15 residues. CDR1 is LGHNA and CDR2 is YSLEER in the germline V gene. CDR3 loop: CASSQGGQGRSPLHF. The CDR3, as DNA: TGCGCCAGCAGCCAGGGGGGACAGGGTCGTTCACCCCTCCACTTT.

In its sample, this clonotype was seen many times. The rearrangement joins TRBV29-1 to TRBJ2-2, with TRBD1 matching 7 bases. Unmatched junction bases numbered 5, after V lost 8 bases and J lost 2 bases. The germline V gene has CDR1 SQVTM and CDR2 ANQGSEA. The CDR3 length is 13 residues. CDR3 coding DNA: TGCAGCACCGGGACAGATAACACCGGGGAGCTGTTTTTT. Translated: CSTGTDNTGELFF.

The chain combines TRBV7-6 with TRBJ1-5; 7 bases fit TRBD1. Germline assignment: CDR1 SGHVS and CDR2 FNYEAQ. The V and J ends lost 5 bases and 4 bases, in that order; junction bases with no gene match: 8. The CDR3 length is 15 residues. Here the CDR3 DNA reads TGTGCCAGCAGCCAACTCCGGGACAGAAATCAGCCCCAGCATTTT. It encodes CASSQLRDRNQPQHF.